These T cell receptor beta chains were read from a single sample in a study of blood T cells in healthy people across ages. From the 5' RACE reads, TCRdb called clonotypes with MiXCR, one entry per CDR3 protein. The sample lists roughly 800,000 distinct CDR3 sequences, over 45% occurring once. Material for sequencing was blood. The receptors derive from a man aged 25 to 40 in good health. CDR3s include the opening cysteine and the closing phenylalanine or tryptophan. The order of the fields is D gene, V gene, J gene, clone size, CDR3 DNA, CDR3 protein. The D gene is left open where the match is weak. Size tells how often a clone was seen (once, few, many) or the class of an expanded clone, and some rows leave it out.

D gene: -
V gene: TRBV3-1
J gene: TRBJ2-7
clone size: -
CDR3 DNA: TGTGCCAGCAGCCAAGTTGAGGCCTACGAGCAGTACTTC
CDR3 protein: CASSQVEAYEQYF

D gene: -
V gene: TRBV28
J gene: TRBJ2-7
clone size: few
CDR3 DNA: TGTGCCAGCAGCCAACCGAGCTCCTACGAGCAGTACTTC
CDR3 protein: CASSQPSSYEQYF

D gene: TRBD1
V gene: TRBV6-1
J gene: TRBJ2-1
clone size: -
CDR3 DNA: TGTGCCAGCAGTGAACCGGGACAGGGGTTTGAGCAGTTCTTC
CDR3 protein: CASSEPGQGFEQFF

D gene: -
V gene: TRBV6-6
J gene: TRBJ2-7
clone size: -
CDR3 DNA: TGTGCCAGCAGTTTCAGTAACCCTCCACCCTACGAGCAGTACTTC
CDR3 protein: CASSFSNPPPYEQYF

D gene: -
V gene: TRBV5-6
J gene: TRBJ2-7
clone size: -
CDR3 DNA: TGTGCCAACAGCTCGGCCCAGGGCGGTTACGAGCAGTACTTC
CDR3 protein: CANSSAQGGYEQYF

D gene: -
V gene: TRBV4-2
J gene: TRBJ2-1
clone size: -
CDR3 DNA: TGTGCCAGCAGCCAGGAATACAATGAGCAGTCCTTC
CDR3 protein: CASSQEYNEQSF

D gene: -
V gene: TRBV7-2
J gene: TRBJ2-7
clone size: -
CDR3 DNA: TGTGCCAGCAGCGTTATCCTGTCCGGCGGCTACGAGCAGTACTTC
CDR3 protein: CASSVILSGGYEQYF

D gene: TRBD2
V gene: TRBV24-1
J gene: TRBJ2-1
clone size: -
CDR3 DNA: TGTGCCACCAGCTCCCCGGGACTAGCGAACTACAATGAGCAGTTCTTC
CDR3 protein: CATSSPGLANYNEQFF

D gene: -
V gene: TRBV7-2
J gene: TRBJ1-6
clone size: -
CDR3 DNA: TGTGCCAGCAGCGAGCAGGGGAATAATTCACCCCTCCACTTT
CDR3 protein: CASSEQGNNSPLHF

D gene: -
V gene: TRBV6-5
J gene: TRBJ2-7
clone size: once
CDR3 DNA: TGTGCCAGCAGTTATACCAAACTCCACAGCTACGAGCAGTACTTC
CDR3 protein: CASSYTKLHSYEQYF

D gene: TRBD2
V gene: TRBV20-1
J gene: TRBJ2-7
clone size: few
CDR3 DNA: TGCAGTGCAGTGGGCCTTGGGGTAGCGGGAAGACACGAGCAGTACTTC
CDR3 protein: CSAVGLGVAGRHEQYF

D gene: -
V gene: TRBV3-1
J gene: TRBJ2-3
clone size: -
CDR3 DNA: TGTGCCAGCAGCCCCGGCTTAGTCAGTACGCAGTATTTT
CDR3 protein: CASSPGLVSTQYF

D gene: -
V gene: TRBV5-1
J gene: TRBJ2-7
clone size: -
CDR3 DNA: TGCGCCAGCAGCCTCCTACCTGCCTACAATGAGCAGTACTTC
CDR3 protein: CASSLLPAYNEQYF

D gene: -
V gene: TRBV6-2/TRBV6-3
J gene: TRBJ2-4
clone size: -
CDR3 DNA: TGTGCCAGCAGACCGGACTCGCAAGCGGGTCTAGCCAAAAACATTCAGTACTTC
CDR3 protein: CASRPDSQAGLAKNIQYF